What follows is one T cell receptor (beta chain) and its context. Original processing methods: Estimates of nucleated cell counts were drawn from the amplification of reference gene primers. TCRdb keeps only in-frame clones here, not all; method: immunoSEQ multiplex PCR. V and J calls and clone size follow that table, whereas D and trimming were derived from the DNA. The sample yields roughly 170,000 clones, around four fifths seen once. Germline CDR1 MNHEY, CDR2 SVGEGT. This CDR3 spans 15 amino acids. With 5 bases clipped from V and 4 bases from J, the junction kept 5 bases outside the gene matches. The sample belongs to a study of blood T cell repertoires in COVID-19. Overall study: COVID-19 samples collected from the United States, Italy and Spain covered acute and convalescent phases. Sample material is recorded as cDNA or gDNA derived from T cells, B-cell-depleted T cells, or PBMCs.

The sample comprised peripheral blood. This TCR was sampled from a man aged 35 to 55 who had recovered from COVID-19. This rearrangement joins TRBV6-2 or TRBV6-3 to TRBJ2-1, with 10 bases matching TRBD2. CDR3 coding DNA: TGTGCCAGCAGTCTGGGACTAGCGCGTTACAATGAGCAGTTCTTC. Its translation: CASSLGLARYNEQFF.